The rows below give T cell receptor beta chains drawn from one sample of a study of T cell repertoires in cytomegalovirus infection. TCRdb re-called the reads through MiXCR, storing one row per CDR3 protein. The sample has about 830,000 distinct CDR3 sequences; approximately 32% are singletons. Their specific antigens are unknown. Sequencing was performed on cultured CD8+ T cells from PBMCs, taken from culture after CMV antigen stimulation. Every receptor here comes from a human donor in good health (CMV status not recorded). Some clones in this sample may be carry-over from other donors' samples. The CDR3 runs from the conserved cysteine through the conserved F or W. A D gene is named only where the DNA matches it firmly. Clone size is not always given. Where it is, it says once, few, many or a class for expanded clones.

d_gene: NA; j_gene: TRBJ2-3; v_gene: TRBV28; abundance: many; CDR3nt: TGTGCCAGCAGTTCCATGGCCCCTTTTAGATCTGGATGGACAGATACGCAGTATTTT; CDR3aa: CASSSMAPFRSGWTDTQYF
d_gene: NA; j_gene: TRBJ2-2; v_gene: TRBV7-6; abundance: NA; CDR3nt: TGTGCCAGCAGCCAGAGAAGGGTTACCGGGGAGCTGTTTTTT; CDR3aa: CASSQRRVTGELFF
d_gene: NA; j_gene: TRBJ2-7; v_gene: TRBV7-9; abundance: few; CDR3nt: TGTGCCAGCAGCGCACAGGGTGGCTACGAGCAGTACTTC; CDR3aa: CASSAQGGYEQYF
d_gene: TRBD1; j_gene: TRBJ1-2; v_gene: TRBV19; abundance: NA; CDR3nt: TGTGCCAGTAGGAGGGCGGACAGGGCGCTCTATGGCTACACCTTC; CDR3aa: CASRRADRALYGYTF
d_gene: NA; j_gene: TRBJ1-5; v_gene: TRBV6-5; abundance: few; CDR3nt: TGTGCCAGTAAGCCCGGAACAGGGTATGGACAGCCCCAGCATTTT; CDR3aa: CASKPGTGYGQPQHF
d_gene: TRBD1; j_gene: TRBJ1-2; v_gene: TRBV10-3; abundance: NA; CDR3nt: TGTGCCATCAGTGACCCCCGGACAGGGGGCTGGTATGGCTACACCTTC; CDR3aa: CAISDPRTGGWYGYTF
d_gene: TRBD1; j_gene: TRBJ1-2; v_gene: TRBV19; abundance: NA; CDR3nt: TGTGCCAGTAGTATTTCCGGGACAGGGCTCGGCGGCTACACCTTC; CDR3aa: CASSISGTGLGGYTF
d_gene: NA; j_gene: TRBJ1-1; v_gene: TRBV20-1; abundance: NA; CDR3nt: TGCAGTGCTAGAGAAAGGGCGCGGAGGATGGCTGAAGCTTTCTTT; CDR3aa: CSARERARRMAEAFF
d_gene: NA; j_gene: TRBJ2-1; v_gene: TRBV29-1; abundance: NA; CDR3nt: TGCAGCGTCCAAGGTTCCCGGAATGAGCAGTTCTTC; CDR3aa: CSVQGSRNEQFF
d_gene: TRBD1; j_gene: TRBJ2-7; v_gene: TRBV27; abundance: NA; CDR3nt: TGTGCCAGCAGGAGACAGGGGGGTTCCTACGAGCAGTACTTC; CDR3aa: CASRRQGGSYEQYF
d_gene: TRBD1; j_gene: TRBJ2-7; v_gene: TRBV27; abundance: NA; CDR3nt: TGTGCCAGCAGTATGGGACAGTACGACGAGCAGTACTTC; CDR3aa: CASSMGQYDEQYF
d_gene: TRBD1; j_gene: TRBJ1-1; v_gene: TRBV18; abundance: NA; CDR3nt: TGTGCCAGCTCACCACCCCGGACAGGGGCATCGAGGACTGAAGCTTTCTTT; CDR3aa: CASSPPRTGASRTEAFF
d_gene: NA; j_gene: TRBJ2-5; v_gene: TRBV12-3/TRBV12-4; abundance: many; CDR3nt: TGTGCCAGCAGTCCTGAGGCAGGTGGAGAGACCCAGTACTTC; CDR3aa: CASSPEAGGETQYF
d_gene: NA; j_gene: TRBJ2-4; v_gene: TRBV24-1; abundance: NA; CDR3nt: TGTGCCACCAGTGATTGGGGTGGGGGTATTCAGTACTTC; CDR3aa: CATSDWGGGIQYF
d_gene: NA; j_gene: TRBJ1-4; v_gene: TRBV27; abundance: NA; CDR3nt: TGTGCCAGCAGTTTATCGGAACGACGAGGAAAGGGGCCAACTAATGAAAAACTGTTTTTT; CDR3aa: CASSLSERRGKGPTNEKLFF
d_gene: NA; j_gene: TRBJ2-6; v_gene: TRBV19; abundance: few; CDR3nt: TGTGCCAGTAGTATCCAAATTTACGACGGAGGTCCCGGGGCCAACGTCCTGACTTTC; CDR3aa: CASSIQIYDGGPGANVLTF
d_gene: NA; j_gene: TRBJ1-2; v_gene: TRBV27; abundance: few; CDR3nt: TGTGCCAGCAGTTTAACCCGGGACGTTCGGGGTGGCTACACCTTC; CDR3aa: CASSLTRDVRGGYTF
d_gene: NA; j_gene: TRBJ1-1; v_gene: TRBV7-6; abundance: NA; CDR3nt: TGTGCTAGCAGCTTTCGGCACGGGGGTGAAGCTTTCTTT; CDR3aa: CASSFRHGGEAFF
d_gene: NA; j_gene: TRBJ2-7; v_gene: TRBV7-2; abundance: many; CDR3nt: TGTGCCAGCAGCTTAGATACCTTCGCCTACGAGCAGTACTTC; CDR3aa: CASSLDTFAYEQYF
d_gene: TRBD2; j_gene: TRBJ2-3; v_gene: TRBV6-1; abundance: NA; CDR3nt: TGTGCCAGCAGTGAGCGGGGGGGAAGAGATACGCAGTATTTT; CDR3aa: CASSERGGRDTQYF
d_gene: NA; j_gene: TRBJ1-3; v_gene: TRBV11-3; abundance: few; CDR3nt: TGTGCCAGCAGCCTGGGCTTGGGAAACTCTGGAAACACCATATATTTT; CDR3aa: CASSLGLGNSGNTIYF
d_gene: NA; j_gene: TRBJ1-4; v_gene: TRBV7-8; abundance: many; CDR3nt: TGTGCCAGCAGCTCTCCGGACCGAGTCAATGAAAAACTGTTTTTT; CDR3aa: CASSSPDRVNEKLFF
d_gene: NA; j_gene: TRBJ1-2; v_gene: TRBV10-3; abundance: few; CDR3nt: TGTGCCATCAGTGCAGGGGCCTTAAGGGATCGCGGCTACACCTTC; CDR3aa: CAISAGALRDRGYTF
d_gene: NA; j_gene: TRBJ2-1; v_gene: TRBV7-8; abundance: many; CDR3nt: TGTGCCAGCAGCCCGATGGACATCAGCTCCTACAATGAGCAGTTCTTC; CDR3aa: CASSPMDISSYNEQFF
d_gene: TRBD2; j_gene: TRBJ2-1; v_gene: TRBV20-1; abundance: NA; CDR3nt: TGCAGTGCTCCCCCCGGTTTTAGCGGGGGGTCCTACAATGAGCAGTTCTTC; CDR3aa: CSAPPGFSGGSYNEQFF
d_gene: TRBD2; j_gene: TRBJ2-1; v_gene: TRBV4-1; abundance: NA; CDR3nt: TGCGCCAGCAGCCCACGGGGTAGCGGGGGGCGCTACAATGAGCAGTTCTTC; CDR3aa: CASSPRGSGGRYNEQFF
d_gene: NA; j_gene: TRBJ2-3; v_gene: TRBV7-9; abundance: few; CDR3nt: TGTGCCAGCAGCCCCGCGGGACAGAACTCCCGGGCGCAGTATTTT; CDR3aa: CASSPAGQNSRAQYF
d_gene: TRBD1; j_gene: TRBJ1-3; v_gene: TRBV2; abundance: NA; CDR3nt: TGTGCCAGCAACGCCCAGACAGGGACTGGAAACACCATATATTTT; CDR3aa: CASNAQTGTGNTIYF
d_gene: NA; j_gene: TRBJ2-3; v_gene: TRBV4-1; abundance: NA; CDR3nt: TGCGCCAGCAGCCATGTACCCCGGGGGCCCGACACAGATACGCAGTATTTT; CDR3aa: CASSHVPRGPDTDTQYF
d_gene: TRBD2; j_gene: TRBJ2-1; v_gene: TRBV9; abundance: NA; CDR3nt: TGTGCCAGCAGCGTCACCACAACTAGCGGGGGAGGTGAGCAGTTCTTC; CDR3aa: CASSVTTTSGGGEQFF
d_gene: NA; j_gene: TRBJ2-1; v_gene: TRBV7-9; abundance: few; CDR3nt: TGTGCCAGCAGCTCTAGAGGGGGTGTGCAGGACTATTACTACAATGAGCAGTTCTTC; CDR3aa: CASSSRGGVQDYYYNEQFF
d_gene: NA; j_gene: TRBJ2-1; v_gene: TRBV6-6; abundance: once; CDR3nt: TGTGCCAGCAGTTACTTGCCCGACTCCAGGGATGAGCAGTTCTTC; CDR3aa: CASSYLPDSRDEQFF
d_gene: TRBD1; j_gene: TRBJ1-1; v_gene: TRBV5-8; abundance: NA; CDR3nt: TGTGCCAGCAGATACATACCCTGGGACAGCCTGAACACTGAAGCTTTCTTT; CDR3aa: CASRYIPWDSLNTEAFF
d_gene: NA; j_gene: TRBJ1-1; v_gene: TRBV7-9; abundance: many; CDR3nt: TGTGCCAGCAGCCCTCCCCCTGACACCTACGGAACTGAAGCTTTCTTT; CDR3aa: CASSPPPDTYGTEAFF
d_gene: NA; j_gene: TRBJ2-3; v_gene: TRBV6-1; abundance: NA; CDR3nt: TGTGCCAGCAGTGATCAAGGCCCAGATACGCAGTATTTT; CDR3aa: CASSDQGPDTQYF
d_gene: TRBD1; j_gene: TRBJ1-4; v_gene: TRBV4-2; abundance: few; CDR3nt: TGTGCCAGCAGCCCCGCCGGGACAGCTAATGAAAAACTGTTTTTT; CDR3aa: CASSPAGTANEKLFF
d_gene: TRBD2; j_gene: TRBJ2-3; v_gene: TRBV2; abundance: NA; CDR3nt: TGTGCCAGCTGGCTAGCGGGGGGGCCAGATACGCAGTATTTT; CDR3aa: CASWLAGGPDTQYF
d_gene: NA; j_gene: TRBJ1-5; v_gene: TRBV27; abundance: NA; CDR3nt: TGTGCCAGCGGCCTGACTGCCGCGGGCAATCAGCCCCAGCATTTT; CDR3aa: CASGLTAAGNQPQHF
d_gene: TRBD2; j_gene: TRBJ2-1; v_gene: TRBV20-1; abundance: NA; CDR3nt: TGCAGTGCTAGGGTAGCGGGGGAGTTTTACAATGAGCAGTTCTTC; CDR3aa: CSARVAGEFYNEQFF
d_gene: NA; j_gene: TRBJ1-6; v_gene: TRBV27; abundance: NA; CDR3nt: TGTGCCAGCAGTTTTCGACAGATTCCCTCCTATAATTCACCCCTCCACTTT; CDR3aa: CASSFRQIPSYNSPLHF
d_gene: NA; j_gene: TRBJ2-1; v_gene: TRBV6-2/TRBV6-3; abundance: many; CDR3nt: TGTGCCAGCAGTTACGGCCGGCTGAATGAGCAGTTCTTC; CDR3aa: CASSYGRLNEQFF
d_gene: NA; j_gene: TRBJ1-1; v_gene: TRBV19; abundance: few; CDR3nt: TGTGCCAGTAGTTTGGGGGTGAGGATTGAAGCTTTCTTT; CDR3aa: CASSLGVRIEAFF
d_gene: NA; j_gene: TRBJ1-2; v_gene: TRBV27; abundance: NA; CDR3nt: TGTGCCAGCTCCGACTCCAGGGGCGAACTATATGGCTACACCTTC; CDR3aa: CASSDSRGELYGYTF
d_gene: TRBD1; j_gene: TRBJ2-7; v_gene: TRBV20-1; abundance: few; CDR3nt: TGCAGTGCTGGCGCGGACAGGGGGCTCTACGAGCAGTACTTC; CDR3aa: CSAGADRGLYEQYF
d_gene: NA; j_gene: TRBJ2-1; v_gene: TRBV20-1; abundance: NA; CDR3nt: TGCAGTGCTAGAGATTACGAGGGTACCGACAATGAGCAGTTCTTC; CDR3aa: CSARDYEGTDNEQFF
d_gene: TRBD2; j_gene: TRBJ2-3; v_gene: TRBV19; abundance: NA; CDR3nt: TGTGCCAGTATGGCCCCTAGCGGGGGGGCAGATACGCAGTATTTT; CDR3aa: CASMAPSGGADTQYF
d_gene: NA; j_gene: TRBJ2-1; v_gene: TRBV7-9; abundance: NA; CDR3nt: TGTGCCAGCAGCTTATTGACAGCTTCCTACAATGAGCAGTTCTTC; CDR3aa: CASSLLTASYNEQFF
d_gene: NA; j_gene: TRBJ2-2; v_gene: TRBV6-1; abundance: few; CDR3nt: TGTGCCAGCAGTGAATTCGGGGACACCGGGGAGCTGTTTTTT; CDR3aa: CASSEFGDTGELFF
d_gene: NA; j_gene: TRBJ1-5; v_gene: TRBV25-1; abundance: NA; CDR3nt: TGTGCCAGCAGTGAATCAGGACAGTTCTCGCCCCAGCATTTT; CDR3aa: CASSESGQFSPQHF
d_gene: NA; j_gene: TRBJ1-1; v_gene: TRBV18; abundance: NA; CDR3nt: TGTGCCAGCTCACCAGAGACAGCGAACACTGAAGCTTTCTTT; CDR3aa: CASSPETANTEAFF
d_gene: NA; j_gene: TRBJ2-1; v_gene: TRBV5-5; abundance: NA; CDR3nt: TGTGCCAGCAGCTTGGAGGTTCCGTTAGATGGGGAGCAGTTCTTC; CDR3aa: CASSLEVPLDGEQFF
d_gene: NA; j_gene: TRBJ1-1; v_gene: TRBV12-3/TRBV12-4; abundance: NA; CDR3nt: TGTGCCAGCAGTTTTATAAACACTGAAGCTTTCTTT; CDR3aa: CASSFINTEAFF
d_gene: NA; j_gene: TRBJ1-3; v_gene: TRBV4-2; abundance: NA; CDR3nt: TGTGCCAGCAGCCAAGATTCAACAACTGGAAACACCATATATTTT; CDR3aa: CASSQDSTTGNTIYF
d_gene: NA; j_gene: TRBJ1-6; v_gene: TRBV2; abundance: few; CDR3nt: TGTGCCAGCATTCCAGGGGTGGACGGTTCACCCCTCCACTTT; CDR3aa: CASIPGVDGSPLHF
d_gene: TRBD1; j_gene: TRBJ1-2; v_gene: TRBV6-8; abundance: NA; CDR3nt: TGTGCCAGCAGTCCCCCTGGACAGGGGCCCTATGGCTACACCTTC; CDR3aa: CASSPPGQGPYGYTF
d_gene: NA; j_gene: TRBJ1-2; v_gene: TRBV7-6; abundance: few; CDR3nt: TGTGCCAGCAGCCATCCAGACAGGAGGAGCGGTGGCTACACCTTC; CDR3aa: CASSHPDRRSGGYTF
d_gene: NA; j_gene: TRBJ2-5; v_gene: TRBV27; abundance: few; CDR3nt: TGTGCCAGCAGTTTAGGGGGCGAACAAGAGACCCAGTACTTC; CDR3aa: CASSLGGEQETQYF
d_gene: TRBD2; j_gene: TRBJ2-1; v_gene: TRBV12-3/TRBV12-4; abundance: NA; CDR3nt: TGTGCCAGCAGAGACCCGGCTAGCGGGGGGGCCTACAATGAGCAGTTCTTC; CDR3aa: CASRDPASGGAYNEQFF
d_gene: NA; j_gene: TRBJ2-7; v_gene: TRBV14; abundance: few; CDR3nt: TGTGCCAGCAGCCAAGGAGCCGAGAATCCCTACGAGCAGTACTTC; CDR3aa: CASSQGAENPYEQYF
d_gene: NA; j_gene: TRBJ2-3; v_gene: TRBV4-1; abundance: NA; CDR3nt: TGCGCCAGCAGCCAAGAGGCTAGCGCAGATACGCAGTATTTT; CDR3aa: CASSQEASADTQYF